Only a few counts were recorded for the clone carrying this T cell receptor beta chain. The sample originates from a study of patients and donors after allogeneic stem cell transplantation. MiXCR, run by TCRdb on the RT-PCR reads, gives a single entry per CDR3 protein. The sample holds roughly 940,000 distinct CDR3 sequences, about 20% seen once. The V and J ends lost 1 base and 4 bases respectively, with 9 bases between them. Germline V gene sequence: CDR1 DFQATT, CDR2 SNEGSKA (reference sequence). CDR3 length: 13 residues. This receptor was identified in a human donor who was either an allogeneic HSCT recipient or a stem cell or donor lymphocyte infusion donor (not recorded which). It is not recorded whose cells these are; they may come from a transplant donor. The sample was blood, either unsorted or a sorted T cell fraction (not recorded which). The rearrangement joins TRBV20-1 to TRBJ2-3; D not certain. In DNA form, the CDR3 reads TGCAGTGCTAGAGTTGGGCCGGCAGATACGCAGTATTTT. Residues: CSARVGPADTQYF.